This T cell receptor (beta chain) was obtained from a study of cytomegalovirus exposure and HLA in healthy donors (TCRdb year 2017). A note on the overall study: An earlier analysis of roughly 570 of the donors reported about 300 Gb of sequence data and around 110 million unique TCR beta sequences obtained from approximately 180 million T cells. Approximately 300 gigabases of sequencing data and around 80 million unique TCR sequences made up an early release that covered under 750 HLA-typed donors. Of the 300 to 450 genotyped donors, about 84% fell in the genetic ancestry cluster associated with self-reported Caucasian donors. The study was designed to test whether signatures of past pathogen exposure could be identified by cataloging public T cell receptors. The T cell repertoires of roughly 660 subjects were profiled by immunosequencing and related to cytomegalovirus serostatus. In addition to the first cohort of about 650 subjects, a separate validation cohort of about 120 different subjects was used. The study combined high-throughput TCR immunosequencing, statistical association of individual TCRs with disease status, and machine learning to predict cytomegalovirus infection status. A later analysis re-examined previously published TCR beta repertoires from several hundred donors and added high-resolution HLA genotyping to investigate patterns of TCR occurrence. The later analysis used no new phenotypic data to find candidate immune exposures, relying instead on TCR beta sequences and their occurrence across donors. In an earlier analysis of a few hundred of the donors, high-throughput TCR beta sequencing was used to judge whether each TCR beta V gene segment behaved as functional or pseudogenic. Alongside the repertoire data, information on donor age, sex, ethnicity and CMV serostatus was compiled. A later genetic analysis used genome-wide SNP genotypes for about 60% of the roughly 670 donors, treating that subset as a discovery cohort. Every discovery cohort repertoire had been produced on one sequencing platform. HLA typing included class I and class II loci at four-digit resolution. The number of donors typed differed by locus, with about 620-630 for A, B, C, DRB1 and DQB1, roughly 550 for DQA1, 606 for DPA1, and 450 to 480 for DPB1. Roughly 5 DR-DQ haplotypes were treated as single units for association and clustering because of strong linkage in the cohort. Among 350 to 400 genotyped donors of the cohort, an average of approximately 240,000 unique TCR beta nucleotide sequences were sequenced per donor, 15% to 20% of them non-productive. The paper's findings and limits, for the study overall: The presence/absence analyses assumed that sequencing depth was roughly uniform across donors, and that assumption may not be true. The classifier was reported to diagnose cytomegalovirus status with high specificity and sensitivity in both the original cohort and the validation cohort. HLA typing was unavailable for some donors at each locus, so association tests used only the typed subset. Assigning TCR associations to individual alleles was difficult when HLA alleles, especially DR and DQ, strongly co-occurred. While some public TCRs were present in many individuals, most TCR sequences turned up only very rarely across donors. An association between a missense DCLRE1C variant and V-gene and J-gene trimming of TCR beta chains was found in a later genetic analysis and replicated in an independent cohort. The 87-base-pair reads could not distinguish some IMGT-functional V segments, including TRBV6-2 and TRBV6-3, so those segments were excluded. In a later analysis, several top co-occurrence clusters were reported to appear linked to parvovirus B19, influenza, CMV and Epstein-Barr virus. In a later analysis, around 17,000 TCR beta sequences were associated with specific HLA alleles at a false discovery rate of 0.05. The authors suggested that the approach could potentially be generalized to other disease states and immunological phenotypes. Linkage disequilibrium might explain the correlated functional status among segregating V segments, but an unknown experimental factor could not be ruled out. In a later analysis, TCR association rates were found to vary across HLA loci, with the most associated TCRs seen for DRB1 alleles and the fewest for HLA-C alleles. The only immune exposure information available for the cohort was CMV serostatus. Only TCR beta chains were sequenced in this cohort, and the absence of alpha or paired-chain data limited detectable features. The study listed 170 or so TCR beta chains as associated with cytomegalovirus. Roughly 15 rarely observed V segments, including chromosome 9 orphons, were excluded from the earlier analysis of almost 600 of the donors because counts were too low. A cluster of highly shared sequence variants was judged likely to be a technical artifact of the sequencing pipeline. Three of the identified cytomegalovirus-associated TCR beta chains were confirmed in vitro to be specific for cytomegalovirus antigens. According to a later analysis, most CMV-associated TCR beta chains appeared to be HLA-restricted, and the HLA associations seemed to be driven largely by CMV exposure. A further reported finding was that TCR beta sequences accurately predicted the HLA-A and HLA-B alleles for most subjects in the first cohort. In an earlier analysis of fewer than 700 of the donors, most TCR beta V segments appeared in productive rearrangements about 87% or about 30% of the time, broadly matching IMGT annotations. Compared with the approximately 670-donor mean, donors in an Asian-associated ancestry cluster had fewer N-insertions in productive TCRs, according to a later genetic analysis. A later analysis found that HLA-associated TCR beta chains were more clonally expanded and had lower generation probabilities than equally common non-associated chains.

Receptor amplification or capture employed the immunoSEQ multiplex PCR assay. For the multiplex PCR, a mixture combining 60 forward primers for TCR Vbeta segments and 13 reverse primers for TCR Jbeta segments was used. The CDR3 region of rearranged TCR beta genes was amplified from genomic DNA with a multiplex PCR assay. On the Illumina HiSeq System, the amplified TCR beta libraries were sequenced as 87-base-pair reads. Processing in the source paper ran as follows. Across the 600 to 700 repertoires, a later analysis counted tens of millions of unique TCR beta chains, 9 million to 14 million of which were shared by at least two donors. To remove PCR and sequencing errors, raw reads were error-corrected and collapsed into unique sequences using a nearest-neighbor algorithm that merged closely related sequences. To assign V, D and J gene segments, CDR3 sequences were aligned to IMGT reference sequences. For a sequence to be retained, a match of at least six nucleotides was required to both a V gene segment and a J gene segment. Rearrangements were classified as productive when the CDR3 lacked stop codons and remained in frame with V and J, and all other rearrangements were classified as non-productive. CDR3 was defined according to IMGT convention as the region running from the second conserved V-encoded cysteine to the conserved J-encoded phenylalanine. The earlier analysis of about 560 of the donors excluded any sequence lacking an unambiguous match to a single V gene segment. An earlier analysis of over 450 of the donors classified V segments as functional when productive rearrangements were above 56.7% and as segregating when the standard deviation between donors was above 5%. A statistical classification framework was developed to diagnose cytomegalovirus status using the catalog of TCR beta chain sequences. A later analysis assigned V and J genes by comparing TCR nucleotide sequences with IMGT/GENE-DB human TR gene sequences. Using the TCRdist pipeline, a later analysis assigned CDR3 sequences along with most-parsimonious VDJ recombination scenarios. In a later analysis, each TCR beta chain was defined by its CDR3 amino acid sequence together with its V-gene family, and reads lacking a unique V-gene family were excluded. In a later analysis, around 650 highly shared, low-generation-probability nucleotide sequences were removed to address suspected cross-contamination and a sequencing artifact. A later analysis calculated a clonal expansion index for each public chain from normalized within-repertoire ranks of inferred template counts. In a later analysis, generation probabilities were computed with a VDJ recombination model fitted to out-of-frame rearrangements, and the resulting probabilities were checked against IGoR. A later analysis scored TCR-TCR, TCR-HLA and TCR-CMV co-occurrence with hypergeometric tests, applying a repertoire-size bias correction to TCR pairs. In a later analysis, false discovery rates were estimated by permuting HLA or CMV assignments 20 times. A later analysis grouped co-occurring TCRs with DBSCAN, adding TCRdist sequence similarity when clustering within HLA-allele-positive subsets. Repertoires with fewer than 30,000 or more than 120,000 public chains, plus five repertoires with anomalous nucleotide sharing, were excluded from co-occurrence clustering. What TCRdb holds here is the immuneACCESS table cut down to in-frame rearrangements. Part of the clones is not present; checked against another copy, under half of the missing clones reflect an unresolved V gene, and the others are unexplained. V and J calls plus clone size are reproduced from that table; the DNA served to infer D and trimming. This sample lists 150,000 to 200,000 clones; about four fifths were detected once. The ten largest clones represent approximately 1.5% of the sample.

The cohort comprised around 690 healthy bone marrow donors. All cohort members were sampled while nominally healthy, although unrecorded immune exposures were likely present. The donor was CMV seropositive and was included in the group of some 290 seropositive cohort members. Each donor provided a peripheral blood sample, and peripheral blood mononuclear cells were used for TCR beta sequencing. The Qiagen DNeasy Blood Extraction Kit was used to extract genomic DNA from the blood cell samples. Comments on this clone: It has no known antigen specificity. Per-nucleotide qualities are absent, and no much larger clonotype sits a single base away.

A distance of 16 bases separates the germline ends of V and J, which lose 4 bases and 6 bases respectively. Including the terminal cysteine and phenylalanine, the CDR3 comprises 14 residues. This entry keeps only the CDR3 DNA: 42 bases, framed from base 1. CDR1 and CDR2 are read off the germline V gene (reference sequence) as SGHNT and YYREEE. Rearrangement joined TRBV5-4 to TRBJ1-1, with TRBD1 as a weak D call on 5 bases. The sample was PBMCs. The clonotype was recovered from a girl between 5 and 17 years old in good health and CMV-seropositive. The DNA is TGTGCCAGCAGCCATCAGGGTACGTCGGCTGAAGCTTTCTTT. Translated, this is CASSHQGTSAEAFF.